These 3 T cell receptor beta chains share one sample of origin, sequenced in a study of blood T cell repertoires in COVID-19. This table comes from immunoSEQ multiplex PCR, and its TCRdb copy is limited to in-frame clones, with some not included. The sample yields some 46,000 clones, approximately 85% seen once. Sequences were obtained from peripheral blood. The receptors here all came from a woman aged 80 or older with COVID-19, enrolled during active disease.

The chain employs TRBV7-9 and TRBJ1-6; D may be TRBD1 (6 bases). The CDR3 sequence is 16 residues long. Trimming removed 0 bases at V and 9 bases at J, with 15 bases between. Looked up from germline, CDR1 is SEHNR and CDR2 is FQNEAQ (reference sequence). CDR3 loop: CASSLARGGSSSPLHF. The CDR3 DNA reads as TGTGCCAGCAGCTTAGCGCGGGGGGGCTCTTCTTCACCCCTCCACTTT.

V usage is TRBV5-4 and J usage is TRBJ1-1, with TRBD1 as a possible D gene (6 bases). The ends were cut back, 3 bases at V and 2 bases at J, with 20 bases in the middle. CDR1 SGHNT and CDR2 YYREEE come from the germline V gene (reference sequence). The CDR3 is made up of 17 amino acids. CDR3 amino acids: CASSSLTGAPINTEAFF. The CDR3 coding sequence is TGTGCCAGCAGCTCTTTGACAGGAGCCCCGATTAACACTGAAGCTTTCTTT.

The V and J genes are TRBV18 and TRBJ2-1; D might be TRBD1 (5 bases). The CDR3 covers 15 residues. CDR1 is KGHSH, CDR2 LQKENI, per germline. Deletions cut 1 base from V and 5 bases from J, with 12 bases between. CDR3 in DNA: TGTGCCAGCTCACCACTGTCAGGGTTCAACAATGAGCAGTTCTTC. This encodes CASSPLSGFNNEQFF.